The clone carrying this TCR beta chain was seen many times. The sample carries other DNA sequences with the same CDR3. This sample is part of a study of beta chain features in type 1 diabetes. TCRB transcripts that were expressed got sequenced, as all of the isolated RNA had been reverse transcribed. Profiled with immunoSEQ multiplex PCR; TCRdb holds only in-frame clones, not every one. The sample comprises about 320,000 clones, around 15% of which are singletons, and 6.7% rests with the top ten. The germline V and J ends were trimmed by 1 base and 3 bases, with 4 bases remaining between them. The CDR3 has 13 residues. The germline gives CDR1 SGHTA, CDR2 FQGNSA.

The chain uses TRBV7-2 and TRBJ1-5; D not certain. This sequence was found in a man under 40 in good health. The sequencing input was central memory CD4+ T cells from blood. CDR3 sequence: CASSLGVNQPQHF. Written as DNA, the CDR3 is TGTGCCAGCAGCTTAGGGGTCAATCAGCCCCAGCATTTT.